These 30 T cell receptor beta chains originate from one sample sequenced in a study of blood T cell repertoires in COVID-19. Produced via immunoSEQ multiplex PCR; TCRdb's table is partial and in-frame only. Here the sample spans approximately 270,000 clones, roughly 90% being singletons. Input material: PBMCs or T cells enriched from blood (not recorded which). These receptor sequences come from a man in his forties or fifties who had been exposed to COVID-19.

V is TRBV6-5 and J is TRBJ1-2; D ambiguous. Per germline, CDR1 MNHEY and CDR2 SVGAGI. V dropped 6 bases and J dropped 0 bases, with 14 bases sitting between them. The CDR3 extends over 15 amino acids. This CDR3 is CASRPQWGANYGYTF. CDR3 nucleotides: TGTGCCAGCAGGCCCCAGTGGGGAGCTAACTATGGCTACACCTTC.

The chain carries TRBV19 and TRBJ1-1; the D gene is possibly TRBD1 (5 bases). V lost 5 bases and J 5 bases, leaving 15 bases between the germline ends. The CDR3 runs 14 residues. Per germline, CDR1 LNHDA and CDR2 SQIVND (reference sequence). CDR3 residues: CASSRDPGGTEAFF. The CDR3 DNA sequence: TGTGCCAGTAGTCGAGACCCTGGGGGGACTGAAGCTTTCTTT.

The chain is built from TRBV19 and TRBJ1-5; TRBD1 agrees at 8 bases. The V and J ends lost 1 base and 5 bases, in that order; junction bases with no gene match: 1. This CDR3 has 14 residues. Looked up from germline, CDR1 is LNHDA and CDR2 is SQIVND (reference sequence). The CDR3 here is CASSIGTGYQPQHF. The CDR3 coding sequence is TGTGCCAGTAGTATAGGGACAGGGTATCAGCCCCAGCATTTT.

This clone appeared once. V and J are TRBV2 and TRBJ2-7; D uncertain. V lost 4 bases and J lost 6, with 7 bases in between. CDR1 and CDR2 (germline): SNHLY, FYNNEI. The CDR3 has 11 residues. The CDR3 region is CASSVHSEQYF. The CDR3 nucleotides read TGTGCCAGCAGTGTTCATTCCGAGCAGTACTTC.

This clone was counted between two and nine times. The chain couples TRBV3-1 (or the pseudogene TRBV3-2) to TRBJ1-5, with a weak D call TRBD1 (6 bases). This CDR3 has 17 residues. Germline values: CDR1 LGHDT, CDR2 YNNKEL (reference sequence). The V and J ends lost 0 bases and 2 bases respectively, with 14 bases between them. CDR3 region: CASSQDFGGFRNQPQHF. CDR3 nucleotides: TGTGCCAGCAGCCAAGATTTTGGGGGCTTTCGCAATCAGCCCCAGCATTTT.

The rearrangement links TRBV7-3 to TRBJ2-3; TRBD2 matches at 11 bases. Germline trimming cut 6 bases from V and 0 bases from J; bases unmatched to any gene: 2. This CDR3 comprises 15 residues. Germline V gene data show CDR1 as SGHTA and CDR2 as FQGTGA. The CDR3 region is CASRWTSGSTDTQYF. The CDR3 DNA sequence: TGTGCCAGCAGGTGGACTAGCGGGAGCACAGATACGCAGTATTTT.

This chain connects TRBV7-3 to TRBJ1-3; TRBD1 is a possible D gene (5 bases). V gave up 5 bases and J gave up 4 bases, with 24 bases separating them. CDR1 is SGHTA, CDR2 FQGTGA, per germline. CDR3 size: 18 residues. For the CDR3, the DNA is TGTGCCAGCAGCCCCGGCGGGGGACGGGGACTGTGGGGAAACACCATATATTTT. As protein: CASSPGGGRGLWGNTIYF. The variable domain in full, completed from reference TRBV7-3 and TRBJ1-3, reads GAGVSQTPSNKVTEKGKYVELRCDPISGHTALYWYRQSLGQGPEFLIYFQGTGAADDSGLPNDRFFAVRPEGSVSTLKIQRTERGDSAVYLCASSPGGGRGLWGNTIYFGEGSWLTVV.

The rearrangement links TRBV24-1 to TRBJ1-5; 9 nucleotides align to TRBD1. Germline CDR1 KGHDR, CDR2 SFDVKD. This CDR3 is built from 15 residues. Unmatched junction bases numbered 6, after V lost 4 bases and J lost 6 bases. CDR3 coding DNA: TGTGCCACCAGTGACTCTGGACAGGGGAGTCAGCCCCAGCATTTT. As protein: CATSDSGQGSQPQHF.

The chain recombines TRBV24-1 with TRBJ2-1; a weak D match, TRBD2 (5 bases). V shed 2 bases and J shed 9 bases, with 10 bases lying between them. The CDR3 extends over 13 amino acids. The germline gives CDR1 KGHDR, CDR2 SFDVKD. In nucleotides, the CDR3 is TGTGCCACCAGTGATTCCAGCCGGGGTGAGCAGTTCTTC. It is translated as CATSDSSRGEQFF.

The chain combines TRBV3-1 (or the pseudogene TRBV3-2) with TRBJ2-7; no firm D call. The CDR3 spans 12 residues. Trimming removed 2 bases at V and 4 bases at J, with 6 bases between. Germline-derived CDR1 and CDR2 are LGHDT and YNNKEL (reference sequence). The CDR3 protein is CASSQPLYEQYF. CDR3 DNA sequence: TGTGCCAGCAGCCAACCCCTATACGAGCAGTACTTC.

This clone was counted a single time. This rearrangement joins TRBV5-1 to TRBJ2-1, with a tentative D call TRBD2 (5 bases). The CDR3 has 15 residues. Trimming removed 4 bases at V and 8 bases at J, with 19 bases between. Germline CDR1 SGHRS, CDR2 YFSETQ. The CDR3 coding sequence is TGCGCCAGCAGCGTTGGGCCCCAGCCGAGGGATGAGCAGTTCTTC. It yields the protein CASSVGPQPRDEQFF.

The chain links TRBV6-2 or TRBV6-3 to TRBJ2-7; perhaps TRBD1 as D (6 bases). CDR3 length: 16 residues. Trimming removed 0 bases from V and 3 bases from J, with 15 bases in between. Germline CDR1 and CDR2: MNHEY and SVGEGT. The CDR3 sequence is CASSYSWAGANYEQYF. The DNA for the CDR3 is TGTGCCAGCAGTTACTCCTGGGCAGGGGCCAACTACGAGCAGTACTTC.

The V call is TRBV29-1, the J call TRBJ1-1; TRBD1 matches at 7 bases. J gave up 1 base and V 5 bases, and 4 bases lay outside the gene matches. CDR1 is SQVTM, CDR2 ANQGSEA, per germline. The CDR3 contains 13 residues. The CDR3 sequence is CSVRGLRNTEAFF. In nucleotides, the CDR3 is TGCAGCGTTAGGGGGCTCAGGAACACTGAAGCTTTCTTT.

This chain connects TRBV12-5 to TRBJ2-1, with 10 positions matching TRBD2. CDR1 LGHNT and CDR2 FRNRAP come from the germline V gene. Trimming cost V 6 bases and J 7 bases; bases outside gene matches: 3. The CDR3 runs 13 residues. The CDR3 spells CASGLAGVNEQFF. The DNA for the CDR3 is TGTGCTAGTGGGCTAGCGGGAGTAAATGAGCAGTTCTTC.

This chain connects TRBV30 to TRBJ2-5, with 9 bases lining up with TRBD1. Per the germline V gene, CDR1 is GTSNPN and CDR2 is SVGIG (reference sequence). After removal of 4 bases from V and 4 bases from J, the junction contained 4 bases not matched to a gene. The CDR3 length is 13 residues. CDR3 sequence: CAWNRGLGETQYF. The CDR3, as DNA: TGTGCCTGGAACAGGGGGCTCGGAGAGACCCAGTACTTC.

The chain combines TRBV13 with TRBJ2-2, with 11 bases that match TRBD1. The CDR3 is made up of 18 amino acids. With 6 bases clipped from V and 4 bases from J, the junction kept 13 bases outside the gene matches. CDR1 is PRHDT, CDR2 FYEKMQ, per germline (reference sequence). The CDR3 here is CASRPIWTGGEFTGELFF. Here the CDR3 DNA reads TGTGCCAGCAGACCGATCTGGACAGGGGGCGAATTCACCGGGGAGCTGTTTTTT.

The rearrangement joins TRBV2 to TRBJ1-5; D is possibly TRBD1 (6 bases). The germline V gene has CDR1 SNHLY and CDR2 FYNNEI. Trimming stripped 8 bases from V and 7 bases from J, with 12 bases between. This CDR3 contains 12 residues. CDR3 DNA sequence: TGTGCCAGCTCAGGGGTTGAGCAGCCCCAGCATTTT. It codes for CASSGVEQPQHF.

As regards this clone: Different DNA sequences within this sample yield the same CDR3. V gene TRBV5-1 combines with J gene TRBJ2-6; weak D call: TRBD2 (5 bases). The V end lost 2 bases, the J end lost 0 bases, and 6 bases lay between the germline ends. The CDR3 sequence is 15 residues long. Germline V gives CDR1 SGHRS, CDR2 YFSETQ. CDR3 coding DNA: TGCGCCAGCAGCTTAGGGAGCTCTGGGGCCAACGTCCTGACTTTC. Its translation: CASSLGSSGANVLTF.

This rearrangement joins TRBV13 to TRBJ2-7, with TRBD1 matching over 9 bases. This CDR3 region has 14 residues. Unmatched junction bases numbered 12, after V lost 9 bases and J lost 6 bases. Germline CDR1 reads PRHDT; CDR2 reads FYEKMQ (reference sequence). CDR3 amino acids: CASTEGTGTIEQYF. CDR3 coding DNA: TGTGCCAGTACCGAGGGGACAGGGACGATCGAGCAGTACTTC.

The chain recombines TRBV19 with TRBJ1-3; TRBD1 aligns across 9 bases. Losses at the gene ends were 6 bases for V and 4 bases for J; bases not matched to a gene: 4. This CDR3 contains 14 residues. Germline CDR1 reads LNHDA; CDR2 reads SQIVND (reference sequence). The CDR3 bases are TGTGCCAGTAGACCACAGGGGGCAGGAAACACCATATATTTT. Translating gives CASRPQGAGNTIYF.

The chain links TRBV4-1 to TRBJ2-7; 11 nucleotides match TRBD2. Germline V gene data show CDR1 as MGHRA and CDR2 as YSYEKL. This CDR3 has 15 amino acids. After removal of 3 bases from V and 3 bases from J, the junction contained 4 bases not matched to a gene. The CDR3 loop reads CASSQTSGNHYEQYF. In nucleotides, the CDR3 is TGCGCCAGCAGCCAGACTAGCGGGAACCACTACGAGCAGTACTTC.

This sequence joins TRBV6-5 and TRBJ2-5, with 12 positions matching TRBD2. J was trimmed by 0 bases and V by 6 bases; bases with no gene match: 5. The length of the CDR3 is 16 residues. Germline values: CDR1 MNHEY, CDR2 SVGAGI. The CDR3 DNA reads TGTGCCAGCAGATACGGGACTAGCGGGTACCAAGAGACCCAGTACTTC. Its protein product is CASRYGTSGYQETQYF.

The chain's CDR3 is CASSPGLAEGQRGEQFF. The DNA of the CDR3 is TGCGCCAGCAGCCCGGGACTAGCGGAGGGCCAGCGGGGGGAGCAGTTCTTC. The rearrangement joins TRBV4-1 to TRBJ2-1; 11 nucleotides line up with TRBD2. V gave up 4 bases and J gave up 10 bases; unmatched junction bases: 15. CDR1 and CDR2 (germline): MGHRA, YSYEKL. The CDR3 contains 17 residues.

The J gene is TRBJ2-7, the V gene TRBV6-5, with 7 bases lining up with TRBD1. The CDR3 is 12 residues long. The V gene's germline CDR1 is MNHEY and CDR2 SVGAGI. The V and J ends lost 7 bases and 5 bases, in that order; junction bases with no gene match: 5. The CDR3 sequence: CASTNTGDEQYF. The CDR3 DNA follows: TGTGCCAGCACCAATACAGGGGACGAGCAGTACTTC.

The rearrangement links TRBV2 to TRBJ1-6, with D perhaps matching TRBD1 (6 bases). Trimming left V 5 bases short and J 0 bases short, with 14 bases between. CDR1 is SNHLY, CDR2 FYNNEI, per germline. The CDR3 loop spans 17 amino acids. Here the CDR3 DNA reads TGTGCCAGCAGTTATGCAGGGGCAAGCTCCTATAATTCACCCCTCCACTTT. Its protein product is CASSYAGASSYNSPLHF.

The CDR3 loop is CATKQAGTEAFF. DNA of the CDR3: TGTGCCACCAAGCAGGCGGGCACTGAAGCTTTCTTT. The chain is built from TRBV28 and TRBJ1-1; D remains ambiguous. This CDR3 has 12 residues. Per germline, CDR1 MDHEN and CDR2 SYDVKM. The V and J ends lost 10 bases and 4 bases respectively, with 13 bases between them.

V usage is TRBV6-2 or TRBV6-3 and J usage is TRBJ2-7; D ambiguous. This CDR3 spans 15 amino acids. V lost 2 bases, J lost 0 bases, and 11 bases lay in between. Germline V CDR1 and CDR2: MNHEY, SVGEGT. The CDR3 sequence: CASSYGDPVSYEQYF. Written as DNA, the CDR3 is TGTGCCAGCAGTTACGGAGACCCAGTCTCCTACGAGCAGTACTTC.

This sequence joins TRBV24-1 and TRBJ2-1; 10 bases fit TRBD2. With V trimmed by 2 bases and J by 2 bases, 14 bases remained unmatched. The CDR3 spans 20 residues. Germline lookup yields CDR1 KGHDR and CDR2 SFDVKD. The CDR3 bases are TGTGCCACCAGTGATTCAGGGACACTTAGGAGCGGGAGGGCCTACAATGAGCAGTTCTTC. It encodes CATSDSGTLRSGRAYNEQFF.

The genes are TRBV21-1 and TRBJ2-5; TRBD1, as called in the table, went unchecked against the DNA. TRBV21-1 corresponds to a pseudogene. The CDR3 is made up of 16 amino acids. The CDR3 DNA follows: TGTGCCAGCAGACCCAACGGGACAGGGAACCAAGAGACCCAGTACTTC. Translating gives CASRPNGTGNQETQYF.

The V gene is TRBV3-1 (or the pseudogene TRBV3-2), the J gene TRBJ1-3; D unclear. Germline V lookup: CDR1 LGHDT, CDR2 YNNKEL (reference sequence). V lost 6 bases and J 2 bases, leaving 11 bases between the germline ends. CDR3 length: 14 residues. In DNA form, the CDR3 reads TGTGCCAGCAGAATTGGGAGCCCTGGAAACACCATATATTTT. Protein: CASRIGSPGNTIYF.